These T cell receptor beta chains were read from a single sample in a study of shared clonotypes between healthy human individuals. Repertoires were generated with immunoSEQ multiplex PCR, while TCRdb's copy carries only in-frame clones and drops some. Of about 2.1 million clones in the sample, roughly 91% were seen once. Sequencing was performed on naive CD8+ T cells from PBMCs. These receptors all stem from a man between 18 and 29 years old in good health. Some clones in this sample may be carry-over from other donors' samples. CDR3s include the opening cysteine and the closing phenylalanine or tryptophan. A D gene is named only where the DNA matches it firmly. Clone size appears in some rows only: once, few, many, or a class for an expanded clone.

j_call v_call d_call clone_size cdr3_nt cdr3_aa
TRBJ2-3 TRBV7-3 NA NA TGTGCCAGCAGCTTACGAGGGTGGGGGCCCACAGATACGCAGTATTTT CASSLRGWGPTDTQYF
TRBJ1-1 TRBV4-1 NA NA TGCGCCAGCAGCCAAGAAGGGGAGGGGCGAGCCACTGAAGCTTTCTTT CASSQEGEGRATEAFF
TRBJ2-1 TRBV7-2 NA NA TGTGCCAGCAGCTTTATTCCGAATGAGCAGTTCTTC CASSFIPNEQFF
TRBJ2-2 TRBV11-3 NA NA TGTGCCAGCAGCTCACTGCAAGACACCGGGGAGCTGTTTTTT CASSSLQDTGELFF
TRBJ2-7 TRBV7-6 TRBD2 NA TGTGCCAGCAGCTTAGACGTGGGACTAGGTCGACTAGGGCTCTCCTACGAGCAGTACTTC CASSLDVGLGRLGLSYEQYF
TRBJ1-3 TRBV19 NA NA TGTGCCAGTAGTAATTTTGGGATAAGCATAAACACCATATATTTT CASSNFGISINTIYF
TRBJ2-3 TRBV28 TRBD2 NA TGTGCCAGCAGTTTAGGAGCGGGAGGGACAGATACGCAGTATTTT CASSLGAGGTDTQYF
TRBJ2-5 TRBV15 NA once TGTGCCACCGCCCCCCGAGCGGCCTATGAAGAGACCCAGTACTTC CATAPRAAYEETQYF
TRBJ2-2 TRBV6-1 NA NA TGTGCCAGCAGTGTTCTAGCGACCGGGGAGCTGTTTTTT CASSVLATGELFF
TRBJ2-7 TRBV7-2 NA NA TGTGCCAGCAGCTCTAGGACAGCCTACGAGCAGTACTTC CASSSRTAYEQYF
TRBJ1-1 TRBV2 NA NA TGTGCCAGCAGCAGCGGCGGTGAAGGGGATGAAGCTTTCTTT CASSSGGEGDEAFF
TRBJ2-2 TRBV5-1 TRBD2 NA TGCGCCAGCAGCTCCAAGCTAGCGGGAGGGCCGGGGACCGGGGAGCTGTTTTTT CASSSKLAGGPGTGELFF
TRBJ2-2 TRBV28 NA NA TGTGCCAGCAGTGGGCTAGTCGGGGAGCTGTTTTTT CASSGLVGELFF
TRBJ2-7 TRBV27 NA NA TGTGCCAGCAGCAGTTTTCGGAGCGCAAGGATCCACGAGCAGTACTTC CASSSFRSARIHEQYF
TRBJ2-5 TRBV29-1 TRBD1 NA TGCAGCGTTGAAGCGACAGGGCTGTACCAAGAGACCCAGTACTTC CSVEATGLYQETQYF
TRBJ1-2 TRBV6-4 NA few TGTGCCAGCAGTGACAGGACCGACTATGGCTACACCTTC CASSDRTDYGYTF
TRBJ2-1 TRBV7-3 TRBD1 NA TGTGCCAGCAGCGACGGACCGGGACAGAGCAATGAGCAGTTCTTC CASSDGPGQSNEQFF
TRBJ1-1 TRBV27 TRBD1 NA TGTGCCAGCAGTAGGGACAGGAACACTGAAGCTTTCTTT CASSRDRNTEAFF
TRBJ2-2 TRBV19 NA NA TGTGCCAGTAGTATGGGGGAAGATACTAAGCGCACCGGGGAGCTGTTTTTT CASSMGEDTKRTGELFF
TRBJ2-3 TRBV28 NA NA TGTGCCAGCAGTTTCCCCATGGGAGACGTGGCAGATACGCAGTATTTT CASSFPMGDVADTQYF